This paragraph covers one T cell receptor (beta chain) sequence. Antigen specificity is unknown. Trimming removed 1 base at V and 0 bases at J, with 15 bases between. The germline gives CDR1 SGHRS, CDR2 YFSETQ. This CDR3 has 17 residues. The PCR made use of 60 Vbeta and 13 Jbeta primers. This table comes from immunoSEQ multiplex PCR, and its TCRdb copy is limited to in-frame clones, with some not included. Its table records tens of thousands of clones. The sample comes from a study of cytomegalovirus exposure and HLA in healthy donors. Study information: Earlier results showed roughly 120 million unique TCR beta sequences derived from approximately 170 million T cells. Study-level results: Reportedly, cytomegalovirus status was diagnosed with high sensitivity and specificity. Rarity characterized most TCR sequences, yet some public TCRs appeared in many donors.

This chain joins TRBV5-1 and TRBJ2-3; perhaps TRBD2 as D (6 bases). Sequencing was carried out using PBMCs. This sequence originates from a young woman in good health and CMV-seronegative. The CDR3 loop is CASSLSYSSASTDTQYF. The DNA of the CDR3 is TGCGCCAGCAGCTTGTCCTATTCTAGCGCCAGCACAGATACGCAGTATTTT.